Following are 31 T cell receptor beta chains from one sample sequenced in a study of blood T cell repertoires in COVID-19. Some clones are missing from TCRdb's copy, which holds only in-frame ones; the method was immunoSEQ multiplex PCR. The data hold over 150,000 clones, with around 83% observed a single time. Sequencing was done on a sample of peripheral blood. The origin of the receptors is a human donor in a cohort sampled during active COVID-19.

This chain joins TRBV5-1 and TRBJ2-5, with D uncertain. With 4 bases removed from V and 1 base from J, the gap between germline ends came to 8 bases. This CDR3 spans 13 amino acids. Per the germline V gene, CDR1 is SGHRS and CDR2 is YFSETQ. The CDR3 nucleotides read TGCGCCAGCAGCCCCCCCAGCCAAGAGACCCAGTACTTC. As protein: CASSPPSQETQYF.

This clone was observed a handful of times. V gene TRBV11-2 combines with J gene TRBJ2-2, with 10 bases lining up with TRBD2. CDR1 is SGHAT and CDR2 is FQNNGV in the germline V gene. The ends lost 2 bases at V and 3 bases at J; junction bases unmatched: 0. This CDR3 region has 15 residues. Here the CDR3 reads CASSLSGRDTGELFF. In DNA form, the CDR3 reads TGTGCCAGCAGCTTAAGCGGGAGGGACACCGGGGAGCTGTTTTTT.

The chain joins TRBV6-6 to TRBJ1-5, with TRBD1 matching over 7 bases. J gave up 2 bases and V 2 bases, and 0 bases lay outside the gene matches. The CDR3 totals 14 residues. Looked up from germline, CDR1 is MNHNY and CDR2 is SVGAGI (reference sequence). CDR3 residues: CASSYGTGNQPQHF. The CDR3 DNA reads TGTGCCAGCAGTTACGGGACAGGCAATCAGCCCCAGCATTTT.

This clone was found a few times. The rearrangement links TRBV6-5 to TRBJ1-4, with unresolved D. The ends were cut back, 6 bases at V and 7 bases at J, with 15 bases in the middle. This CDR3 is 14 amino acids long. Germline V lookup: CDR1 MNHEY, CDR2 SVGAGI. CDR3 DNA sequence: TGTGCCAGCAGCACCGGGTCACTTAGTGAAAAACTGTTTTTT. It translates to CASSTGSLSEKLFF.

The V call is TRBV15, the J call TRBJ2-5, with D possibly being TRBD1 (6 bases). V lost 9 bases, J lost 5 bases, and 16 bases lay in between. Per germline, CDR1 LNHNV and CDR2 YYDKDF (reference sequence). CDR3 length: 13 residues. CDR3 sequence (DNA): TGTGCCACTATGGACAGCCCCCGGGAGACCCAGTACTTC. This codes for CATMDSPRETQYF.

This chain connects TRBV5-1 to TRBJ1-3; D might be TRBD1 (6 bases). Trimming cost V 0 bases and J 2 bases, with 12 bases left between them. This CDR3 spans 16 amino acids. Germline lookup yields CDR1 SGHRS and CDR2 YFSETQ. The CDR3 nucleotides are TGCGCCAGCAGCTTGGTCCCAGGGGCTACTGGAAACACCATATATTTT. Its protein is CASSLVPGATGNTIYF.

The chain uses TRBV27 and TRBJ1-6; TRBD1 is a possible D gene (6 bases). V lost 7 bases, J lost 8 bases, and 12 bases lay in between. CDR1 and CDR2 from the germline V gene are MNHEY and SMNVEV (reference sequence). This CDR3 spans 13 amino acids. The CDR3 protein is CASKDRRHSPLHF. The DNA for the CDR3 is TGTGCCAGCAAAGACAGGAGACATTCACCCCTCCACTTT.

V and J are TRBV5-5 and TRBJ2-7, with a weak D call TRBD2 (6 bases). The CDR3 covers 14 residues. CDR1 is SGHKS and CDR2 is YYEKEE in the germline V gene (reference sequence). Between the trimmed V and J ends, which lost 4 bases and 4 bases, there was a span of 15 bases. CDR3 sequence: CASSGTELGYEQYF. The CDR3 nucleotides are TGTGCCAGCAGCGGGACTGAACTGGGTTACGAGCAGTACTTC. Complete variable domain (other parts from reference TRBV5-5 and TRBJ2-7): DAGVTQSPTHLIKTRGQQVTLRCSPISGHKSVSWYQQVLGQGPQFIFQYYEKEERGRGNFPDRFSARQFPNYSSELNVNALLLGDSALYLCASSGTELGYEQYFGPGTRLTVT.

The chain couples TRBV5-1 to TRBJ1-1; tentative D call: TRBD1 (5 bases). The germline V gene encodes CDR1 SGHRS and CDR2 YFSETQ. V lost 5 bases, J lost 7 bases, and 21 bases lay in between. This CDR3 has 15 residues. CDR3 loop: CASRGEGSLLGEAFF. The CDR3 bases are TGCGCCAGCAGAGGGGAGGGGTCCCTCCTCGGTGAAGCTTTCTTT.

The chain is built from TRBV5-1 and TRBJ1-2; D is unclear. V shed 5 bases and J shed 1 base, with 9 bases lying between them. The germline gives CDR1 SGHRS, CDR2 YFSETQ. The CDR3 is 13 amino acids. The CDR3 DNA is TGCGCCAGCAGTAGTAGTGTTAACTATGGCTACACCTTC. It is translated as CASSSSVNYGYTF.

This clone came up once. The gene calls are TRBV19 and TRBJ2-1, with 12 bases lining up with TRBD2. The V gene end was trimmed by 2 bases and the J gene end by 9 bases; junction bases not matched to a gene: 11. Looked up from germline, CDR1 is LNHDA and CDR2 is SQIVND (reference sequence). This CDR3 is 17 amino acids long. CDR3 nucleotide sequence: TGTGCCAGTAGTATATCCCTAGCGGGAGGGGGAAGGGGTGAGCAGTTCTTC. Encoded protein: CASSISLAGGGRGEQFF. The full variable domain, completed using reference TRBV19 and TRBJ2-1, is DGGITQSPKYLFRKEGQNVTLSCEQNLNHDAMYWYRQDPGQGLRLIYYSQIVNDFQKGDIAEGYSVSREKKESFPLTVTSAQKNPTAFYLCASSISLAGGGRGEQFFGPGTRLTVL.

CDR3 region: CASSPGGRETQYF. The CDR3, as DNA: TGTGCCAGCAGCCCGGGCGGGAGAGAGACCCAGTACTTC. The chain combines TRBV3-1 (or the pseudogene TRBV3-2) with TRBJ2-5, with 7 bases fitting TRBD2. From germline, CDR1 is LGHDT and CDR2 YNNKEL (reference sequence). The length of the CDR3 is 13 residues. V lost 4 bases and J lost 4; bases outside the gene matches: 3.

The chain joins TRBV5-1 to TRBJ2-7; 7 positions agree with TRBD2. Germline V gene sequence: CDR1 SGHRS, CDR2 YFSETQ. V was pared by 1 base and J by 3 bases, with 4 bases of the junction left unmatched. CDR3 length equals 14 residues. Here the CDR3 DNA reads TGCGCCAGCAGCTTGATGGGGGGGTACTACGAGCAGTACTTC. It translates to CASSLMGGYYEQYF. The full variable domain, its missing parts supplied by reference TRBV5-1 and TRBJ2-7, is KAGVTQTPRYLIKTRGQQVTLSCSPISGHRSVSWYQQTPGQGLQFLFEYFSETQRNKGNFPGRFSGRQFSNSRSEMNVSTLELGDSALYLCASSLMGGYYEQYFGPGTRLTVT.

CDR3 nucleotide sequence: TGTGCCAGCTCAGCCCTGGATAGCGTATCCACAGATACGCAGTATTTT. This translates into CASSALDSVSTDTQYF. V is TRBV18 and J is TRBJ2-3, with D perhaps matching TRBD2 (5 bases). V was pared by 5 bases and J by 2 bases, with 17 bases between. CDR1 KGHSH and CDR2 LQKENI come from the germline V gene. This CDR3 is 16 amino acids long.

This clone was found a few times. DNA for the CDR3: TGTGCCAGCAGTTACGGGACAGGGGATGGCTACACCTTC. Its protein is CASSYGTGDGYTF. The J gene is TRBJ1-2, the V gene TRBV28, with 10 bases identical to TRBD1. The CDR3 spans 13 residues. Germline values: CDR1 MDHEN, CDR2 SYDVKM. V shed 4 bases, J shed 6 bases, and the junction held 2 bases outside the gene matches.

The chain employs TRBV14 and TRBJ2-5; 9 nucleotides line up with TRBD1. Germline assignment: CDR1 SGHDN and CDR2 FVKESK. This CDR3 is built from 16 residues. The ends lost 3 bases at V and 6 bases at J; junction bases unmatched: 11. CDR3 residues: CASSQDRGTGSKTQYF. The DNA of the CDR3 is TGTGCCAGCAGCCAGGATCGGGGGACAGGGTCCAAGACCCAGTACTTC. Full variable domain (missing parts from reference TRBV14 and TRBJ2-5): EAGVTQFPSHSVIEKGQTVTLRCDPISGHDNLYWYRRVMGKEIKFLLHFVKESKQDESGMPNNRFLAERTGGTYSTLKVQPAELEDSGVYFCASSQDRGTGSKTQYFGPGTRLLVL.

The J gene is TRBJ2-1, the V gene TRBV5-4; D possibly corresponds to TRBD1 (6 bases). Deletions cut 1 base from V and 6 bases from J, with 14 bases between. The length of the CDR3 is 15 residues. Looked up from germline, CDR1 is SGHNT and CDR2 is YYREEE (reference sequence). CDR3 DNA: TGTGCCAGCAGCTTGCTCAGGGGATTAGTCAATGAGCAGTTCTTC. As protein: CASSLLRGLVNEQFF.

This chain connects TRBV4-1 to TRBJ2-1; D gene uncertain. Trimming pared 2 bases from V and 5 bases from J, leaving 4 bases between. Germline V lookup: CDR1 MGHRA, CDR2 YSYEKL. CDR3 length: 12 residues. The CDR3 spells CASSQRDNEQFF. The CDR3 nucleotides read TGCGCCAGCAGCCAACGCGACAATGAGCAGTTCTTC.

In its sample, this clone was seen a few times. The chain links TRBV28 to TRBJ1-1; D is possibly TRBD1 (5 bases). CDR1 and CDR2 from the germline V gene are MDHEN and SYDVKM. This CDR3 contains 12 residues. V gave up 6 bases and J gave up 6 bases, with 11 bases separating them. CDR3 amino acids: CASRGGLSEAFF. For the CDR3, the DNA is TGTGCCAGCAGGGGGGGGTTATCTGAAGCTTTCTTT. Full variable domain (rest looked up from reference TRBV28 and TRBJ1-1): DVKVTQSSRYLVKRTGEKVFLECVQDMDHENMFWYRQDPGLGLRLIYFSYDVKMKEKGDIPEGYSVSREKKERFSLILESASTNQTSMYLCASRGGLSEAFFGQGTRLTVV.

V usage is TRBV19 and J usage is TRBJ2-7, with 7 bases fitting TRBD1. The CDR3 covers 16 residues. Trimming at V came to 3 bases and at J to 3 bases, leaving 11 bases not matched to a gene. Germline values: CDR1 LNHDA, CDR2 SQIVND (reference sequence). CDR3 sequence: CASSIPAAGGYYEQYF. The CDR3 DNA is TGTGCCAGTAGTATCCCAGCGGCAGGGGGTTACTACGAGCAGTACTTC.

The chain links TRBV9 to TRBJ2-1; TRBD2 might be the D (6 bases). The CDR3 spans 13 residues. Germline lookup yields CDR1 SGDLS and CDR2 YYNGEE. Trimming took off 5 bases at V and 7 bases at J, with 13 bases between the two ends. The CDR3 protein is CASSPGLTNEQFF. Here the CDR3 DNA reads TGTGCCAGCAGTCCGGGACTCACTAATGAGCAGTTCTTC.

The genes are TRBV12-3 or TRBV12-4 and TRBJ2-7, with a tentative D call TRBD2 (6 bases). This CDR3 has 13 residues. V lost 6 bases to trimming and J lost 6 bases, with 15 bases between them. The CDR3 loop reads CASRISGTREQYF. The CDR3 DNA sequence: TGTGCCAGCAGAATTAGCGGTACGCGCGAGCAGTACTTC.

This CDR3 is CAISGTSLNTGELFF. Here the CDR3 DNA reads TGTGCCATCAGTGGGACTAGCCTGAACACCGGGGAGCTGTTTTTT. This chain links TRBV10-3 with TRBJ2-2; the match to TRBD2 covers 8 bases. The CDR3 length is 15 residues. V dropped 4 bases and J dropped 1; count of bases not matched to a gene: 2. The germline CDR1 and CDR2 sequences are ENHRY and SYGVKD.

The V and J genes are TRBV11-3 and TRBJ2-4, with 7 nucleotides matching TRBD2. The germline CDR1 and CDR2 sequences are SGHNT and YENEEA. V shed 5 bases, J shed 14 bases, and the junction held 9 bases outside the gene matches. The CDR3 length is 12 residues. CDR3 residues: CASSDGPGRKYF. In DNA form, the CDR3 reads TGTGCCAGCAGCGACGGACCCGGGAGGAAGTACTTC.

The gene calls are TRBV4-1 and TRBJ2-1; 14 bases are a match to TRBD2. J lost 7 bases, V lost 1 base, and 0 bases had no gene match. CDR1 MGHRA and CDR2 YSYEKL come from the germline V gene. CDR3 length: 15 residues. CDR3 sequence (DNA): TGCGCCAGCAGCCAAGGGACTAGCGGGAGGAATGAGCAGTTCTTC. Amino acid sequence: CASSQGTSGRNEQFF.

This clone was observed a handful of times. The rearrangement joins TRBV27 to TRBJ2-5, with TRBD2 as a possible D gene (6 bases). There are 15 residues in the CDR3. Germline CDR1 reads MNHEY; CDR2 reads SMNVEV (reference sequence). V lost 4 bases to trimming and J lost 2 bases, with 14 bases between them. The CDR3 here is CASSWGEHGQETQYF. The CDR3 coding sequence is TGTGCCAGCAGTTGGGGGGAGCACGGTCAAGAGACCCAGTACTTC.

The rearrangement links TRBV4-1 to TRBJ2-5; a possible D gene is TRBD2 (5 bases). The germline V gene has CDR1 MGHRA and CDR2 YSYEKL. This CDR3 is 16 amino acids long. Trimming pared 0 bases from V and 5 bases from J, leaving 16 bases between. DNA of the CDR3: TGCGCCAGCAGCCAAGAACGTCGGGGAAGATGGGAGACCCAGTACTTC. Protein sequence: CASSQERRGRWETQYF.

This clone was detected once. The chain has TRBV4-2 and TRBJ2-2; 14 nucleotides line up with TRBD2. The CDR3 length is 18 residues. The germline gives CDR1 LGHNA, CDR2 YNFKEQ. V was clipped by 0 bases and J by 5 bases; unmatched bases: 5. CDR3 protein: CASSQDRTSGGRTGELFF. The CDR3 bases are TGTGCCAGCAGCCAAGACCGGACTAGCGGGGGGCGAACCGGGGAGCTGTTTTTT.

The V gene is TRBV18, the J gene TRBJ1-1, with D possibly TRBD1 on 5 matching bases. The germline CDR1 and CDR2 sequences are KGHSH and LQKENI. V was shortened by 6 bases and J by 1 base, with 12 bases between the two germline ends. The CDR3 runs 14 residues. CDR3 sequence reads: CASSQGPWNTEAFF. CDR3 nucleotide sequence: TGTGCCAGCTCGCAGGGTCCTTGGAACACTGAAGCTTTCTTT.

The CDR3 loop is CAWSPLQGGGGELFF. CDR3 DNA: TGTGCCTGGAGTCCCCTTCAGGGCGGCGGCGGGGAGCTGTTTTTT. The chain uses TRBV30 and TRBJ2-2; possible D gene TRBD1, 5 bases. This CDR3 is built from 15 residues. Trimming pared 2 bases from V and 7 bases from J, leaving 17 bases between. From germline, CDR1 is GTSNPN and CDR2 SVGIG (reference sequence).

In this sample, this clone turned up a few times. The J gene is TRBJ1-2, the V gene TRBV30, with D perhaps matching TRBD1 (6 bases). Per germline, CDR1 GTSNPN and CDR2 SVGIG (reference sequence). The CDR3 is 11 amino acids. V was pared by 7 bases and J by 3 bases, with 9 bases between. CDR3 in amino acids: CALQGHYGYTF. The CDR3 bases are TGTGCCTTACAGGGCCACTATGGCTACACCTTC.